This TCR beta chain originates from a study of blood T cells in healthy people across ages. Combining a sample-barcoded 5' primer with a J-beta primer mix, a second PCR ran for roughly 6 to 12 cycles. TCRdb analysed the 5' RACE reads with MiXCR anew, one entry per CDR3 protein. Among some 550,000 distinct CDR3 sequences listed, roughly 48% were seen once. Those donating, healthy Caucasian individuals from Russia, were aged roughly 6 to 95. The receptor comes from a man older than 75 in good health. The sample consisted of blood.

This CDR3 reads CASSDRLYGYTF. The CDR3 DNA reads as TGTGCCAGCTCTGACAGACTCTATGGCTACACCTTC. This rearrangement joins TRBV3-1 to TRBJ1-2, with D perhaps matching TRBD1 (5 bases). Germline V gene lookup returns CDR1 LGHDT and CDR2 YNNKEL (reference sequence). Trimming cost V 8 bases and J 4 bases, with 11 bases left between them. CDR3 size: 12 residues.